This paragraph reports one TCR beta chain. Antigen specificity is unknown. To make TCR beta libraries, researchers used iRepertoire HTBI primers and Arm-PCR of CDR3 regions. From the multiplex PCR reads, TCRdb called clonotypes with MiXCR, one entry per CDR3 protein. The sample shows 400,000 to 500,000 distinct CDR3 sequences, approximately 14% of them seen only once. Time point given: newly diagnosed GD, antithyroid drugs for less than 3 months. Researchers made the TCR library from RNA that was extracted from PBMCs. The source of the sample is a study of regulatory T cells in long-lasting Graves disease. Whole-study context: Those Graves' patients who were newly diagnosed had been on antithyroid drugs under 3 months. Findings and limits, study-wide: Graves' patients with persistent disease showed TCR diversity lower than patients newly diagnosed. Segments TRBV28, TRBJ1-2 and TRBJ2-5 showed preferential usage in persistent disease.

V lost 4 bases to trimming and J lost 12 bases; unmatched junction nucleotides: 6. The germline gives CDR1 MGHRA, CDR2 YSYEKL. CDR3 length: 12 residues. The same sample was also studied in work on T cells in Graves' hyperthyroidism and ophthalmopathy. That paper states: Ophthalmopathy was predicted by the model a median of approximately 6 months ahead of onset.

The sequence was obtained from a woman aged 45-60 years with Graves disease. The rearrangement links TRBV4-1 to TRBJ2-3, with 8 nucleotides matching TRBD2. This sample comprised peripheral blood mononuclear cells (PBMCs), obtained at new diagnosis, from a patient treated with antithyroid drugs. This CDR3 reads CASSPPGLVQYF. In DNA, the CDR3 is TGCGCCAGCAGCCCACCGGGACTAGTTCAGTATTTT.